This T cell receptor (beta chain) derives from a study of early T cells in non-severe SARS-CoV-2 infection. As part of library construction, unique molecular identifiers were attached to individual cDNA molecules. MiXCR, applied by TCRdb to the 5' RACE reads, yields one record per CDR3 protein. The table has 35,000 to 45,000 distinct CDR3 sequences, more than 10% seen once. Many counts were recorded for this clonotype. Trimming left V 5 bases short and J 5 bases short, with 19 bases between. This CDR3 is built from 15 residues. Germline CDR1 and CDR2: MNHEY and SMNVEV (reference sequence). The chain employs TRBV27 and TRBJ2-7, with a weak D call TRBD1 (6 bases). Sequencing used whole blood. This sequence was found in an adult who was a healthcare worker with PCR-confirmed SARS-CoV-2 infection or an uninfected control (not recorded which). CDR3 in DNA: TGTGCCAGCAGTCCCCCCCGATACAGGGTCGACGAGCAGTACTTC. The encoded protein is CASSPPRYRVDEQYF.